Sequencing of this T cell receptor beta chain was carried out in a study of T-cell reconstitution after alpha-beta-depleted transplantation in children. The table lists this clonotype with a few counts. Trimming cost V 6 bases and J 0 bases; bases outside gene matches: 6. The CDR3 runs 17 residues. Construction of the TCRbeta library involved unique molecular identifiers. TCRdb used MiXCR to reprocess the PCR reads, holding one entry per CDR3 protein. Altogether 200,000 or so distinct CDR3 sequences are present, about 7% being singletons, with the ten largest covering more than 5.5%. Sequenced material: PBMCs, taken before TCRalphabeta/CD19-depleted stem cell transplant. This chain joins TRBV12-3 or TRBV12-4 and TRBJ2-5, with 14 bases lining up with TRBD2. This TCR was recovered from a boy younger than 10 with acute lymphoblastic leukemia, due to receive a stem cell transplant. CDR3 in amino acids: CASRGGLAGAYQETQYF. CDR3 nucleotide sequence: TGTGCCAGCAGGGGGGGACTAGCGGGGGCGTACCAAGAGACCCAGTACTTC.